Here is one T cell receptor beta chain with its context. Its specificity is not known. During its preparation, the TCRbeta library received unique molecular identifiers. TCRdb reprocessed the PCR reads with MiXCR, giving one entry per CDR3 protein. This sample yields 300,000 to 400,000 distinct CDR3 sequences, of which 16% are seen a single time; about 41% belongs to the top ten. This specimen belongs to a study of T-cell reconstitution after alpha-beta-depleted transplantation in children. Study results and limitations: T-cell numbers and diversity one year post-transplant derived largely from freshly generated T cells. Two months or so post-transplant, alpha-beta T cells reportedly derived from several hundred expanded graft clones. Surviving recipient T cells and thymic progenitors underlay high day-60 TCRbeta diversity in some patients.

From germline, CDR1 is SGHNT and CDR2 YYREEE (reference sequence). The CDR3 consists of 15 residues. J was trimmed by 6 bases and V by 3 bases; bases with no gene match: 9. The sequencing used PBMCs, mostly from graft donor cells, collected 360 days after TCRalphabeta/CD19-depleted stem cell transplant. V gene TRBV5-4 combines with J gene TRBJ2-1; 7 bases are shared with TRBD1. This TCR was recovered from a male patient aged 2 to 10 who had a stem cell transplant for acute lymphoblastic leukemia, so the T cells may come from the graft donor. The CDR3, as DNA: TGTGCCAGCAGCTCCGGTGACAGGGTCCGCAATGAGCAGTTCTTC. Translating it yields CASSSGDRVRNEQFF.